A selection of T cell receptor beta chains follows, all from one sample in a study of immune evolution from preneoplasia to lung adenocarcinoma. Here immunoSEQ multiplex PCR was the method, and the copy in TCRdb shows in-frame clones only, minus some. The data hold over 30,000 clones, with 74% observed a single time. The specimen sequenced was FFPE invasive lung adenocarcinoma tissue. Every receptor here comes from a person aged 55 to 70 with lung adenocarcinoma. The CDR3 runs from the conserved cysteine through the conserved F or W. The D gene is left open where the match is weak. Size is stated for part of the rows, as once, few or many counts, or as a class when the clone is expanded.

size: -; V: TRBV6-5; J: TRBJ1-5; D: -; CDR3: CASSLGYNENQPQHF; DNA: TGTGCCAGCAGTTTGGGGTACAATGAGAATCAGCCCCAGCATTTT
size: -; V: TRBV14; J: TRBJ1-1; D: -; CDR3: CASSLAGMNTEAFF; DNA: TGTGCCAGCAGCCTGGCGGGGATGAACACTGAAGCTTTCTTT
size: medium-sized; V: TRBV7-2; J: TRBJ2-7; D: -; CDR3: CASSYQGSSYEQYF; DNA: TGTGCCAGCAGCTACCAGGGCAGCTCCTACGAGCAGTACTTC
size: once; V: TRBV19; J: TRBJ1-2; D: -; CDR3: CASRTTRTASSNYGYTF; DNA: TGTGCCAGTAGAACAACTAGGACGGCCTCCTCTAACTATGGCTACACCTTC
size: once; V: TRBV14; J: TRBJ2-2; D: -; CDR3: CASSQELGPQRELFF; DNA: TGTGCCAGCAGCCAAGAATTAGGGCCCCAGCGAGAGCTGTTTTTT
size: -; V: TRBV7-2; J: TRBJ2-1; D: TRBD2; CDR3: CASSPGLAVYNEQFF; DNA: TGTGCCAGCAGCCCCGGGCTAGCGGTCTACAATGAGCAGTTCTTC
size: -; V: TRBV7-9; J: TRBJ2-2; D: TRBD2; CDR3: CASSSWSSGKGNGELFF; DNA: TGTGCCAGCAGCTCCTGGAGTAGCGGGAAAGGAAACGGGGAGCTGTTTTTT
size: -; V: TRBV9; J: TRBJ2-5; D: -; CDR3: CASSYRDWGQETQYF; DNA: TGTGCCAGCAGCTACAGGGATTGGGGCCAAGAGACCCAGTACTTC
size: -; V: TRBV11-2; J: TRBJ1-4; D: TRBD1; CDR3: CASSLTGGDEKLFF; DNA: TGTGCCAGCAGCTTAACAGGGGGAGATGAAAAACTGTTTTTT
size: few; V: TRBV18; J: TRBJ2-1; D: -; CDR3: CASSVRGDNEQFF; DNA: TGTGCCAGCTCAGTAAGGGGAGACAATGAGCAGTTCTTC
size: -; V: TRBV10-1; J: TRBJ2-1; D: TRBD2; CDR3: CASSGGTSGSNEQFF; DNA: TGCGCCAGCAGTGGAGGGACTAGCGGGAGCAATGAGCAGTTCTTC
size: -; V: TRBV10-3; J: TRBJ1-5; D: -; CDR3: CAISEYRVSNQPQHF; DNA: TGTGCCATCAGTGAATATAGAGTTAGCAATCAGCCCCAGCATTTT
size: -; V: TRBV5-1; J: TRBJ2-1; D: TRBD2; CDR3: CASSLSGRALNEQFF; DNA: TGCGCCAGCAGCTTGAGCGGGAGGGCCCTCAATGAGCAGTTCTTC
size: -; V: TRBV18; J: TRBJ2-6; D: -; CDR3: CASSPYGSGANVLTF; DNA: TGTGCCAGCTCACCATACGGCTCTGGGGCCAACGTCCTGACTTTC
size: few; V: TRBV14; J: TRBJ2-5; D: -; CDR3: CASSQVQGTQYF; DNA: TGTGCCAGCAGCCAAGTACAGGGGACCCAGTACTTC
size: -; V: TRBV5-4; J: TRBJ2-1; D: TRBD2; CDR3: CASSQGLAGGSRGNEQFF; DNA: TGTGCCAGCAGCCAGGGACTAGCGGGAGGCTCCCGGGGGAATGAGCAGTTCTTC
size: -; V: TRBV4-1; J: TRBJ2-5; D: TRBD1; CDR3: CASSQTLGQGAMETQYF; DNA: TGCGCCAGCAGCCAAACTCTGGGACAGGGGGCAATGGAGACCCAGTACTTC
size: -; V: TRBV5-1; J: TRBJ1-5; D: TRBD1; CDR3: CASSSSGGAGQPQHF; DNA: TGCGCCAGCAGCTCTTCAGGGGGCGCGGGTCAGCCCCAGCATTTT
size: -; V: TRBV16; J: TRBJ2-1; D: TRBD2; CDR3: CASSLGTSGRNEQFF; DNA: TGTGCCAGCAGCCTTGGGACTAGCGGGAGGAATGAGCAGTTCTTC
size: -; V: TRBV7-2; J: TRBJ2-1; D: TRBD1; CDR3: CASSLAQGPNNEQFF; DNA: TGTGCCAGCAGCTTAGCACAGGGGCCAAACAATGAGCAGTTCTTC
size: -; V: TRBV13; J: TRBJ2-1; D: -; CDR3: CASSPWSTANEQFF; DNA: TGTGCCAGCAGCCCCTGGAGCACTGCCAATGAGCAGTTCTTC
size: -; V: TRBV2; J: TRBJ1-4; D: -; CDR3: CASSLQGGIGEKLFF; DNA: TGTGCCAGCAGTCTCCAGGGAGGCATAGGGGAAAAACTGTTTTTT
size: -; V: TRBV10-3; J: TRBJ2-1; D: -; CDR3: CAIMAYNEQFF; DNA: TGTGCCATCATGGCCTACAATGAGCAGTTCTTC
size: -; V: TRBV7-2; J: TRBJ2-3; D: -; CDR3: CASSRDGSTDTQYF; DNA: TGTGCCAGCAGCCGCGATGGGAGCACAGATACGCAGTATTTT
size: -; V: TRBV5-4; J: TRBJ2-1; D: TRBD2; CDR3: CASSRGLVQEQFF; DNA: TGTGCCAGCAGCCGCGGACTAGTACAAGAGCAGTTCTTC
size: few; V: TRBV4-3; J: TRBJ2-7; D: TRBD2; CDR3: CASSQIPSGTFAYEQYF; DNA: TGCGCCAGCAGCCAAATTCCTAGCGGGACATTTGCCTACGAGCAGTACTTC
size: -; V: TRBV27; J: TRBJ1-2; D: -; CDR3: CASSHFAGDYGYTF; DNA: TGTGCCAGCAGCCATTTCGCCGGAGACTATGGCTACACCTTC
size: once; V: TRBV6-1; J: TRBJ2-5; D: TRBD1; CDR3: CASSGGTLTGLETQYF; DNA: TGTGCCAGCAGTGGGGGGACCCTGACAGGGTTAGAGACCCAGTACTTC
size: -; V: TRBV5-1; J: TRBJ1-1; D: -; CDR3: CASSQDIMNTEAFF; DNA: TGCGCCAGCAGCCAGGACATCATGAACACTGAAGCTTTCTTT
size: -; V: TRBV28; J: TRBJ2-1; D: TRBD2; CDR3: CASSYLAGEYNEQFF; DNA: TGTGCCAGCAGTTACTTAGCGGGAGAGTATAATGAGCAGTTCTTC
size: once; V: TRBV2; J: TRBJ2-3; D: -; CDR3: CASREGGLGTDTQYF; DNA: TGTGCCAGCAGGGAAGGGGGGCTGGGGACAGATACGCAGTATTTT
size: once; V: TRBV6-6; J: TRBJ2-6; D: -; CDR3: CASSYTRSGANVLTF; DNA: TGTGCCAGCAGTTACACACGCTCTGGGGCCAACGTCCTGACTTTC
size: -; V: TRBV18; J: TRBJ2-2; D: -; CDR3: CASSLYTGELFF; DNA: TGTGCCAGCTCACTTTACACCGGGGAGCTGTTTTTT
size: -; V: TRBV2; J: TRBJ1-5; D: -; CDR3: CAGGRDYNQPQHF; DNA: TGTGCCGGGGGCAGGGACTACAATCAGCCCCAGCATTTT
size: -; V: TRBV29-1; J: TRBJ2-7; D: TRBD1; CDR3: CSVEGQGGSYEQYF; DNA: TGCAGCGTTGAAGGACAGGGGGGCTCCTACGAGCAGTACTTC
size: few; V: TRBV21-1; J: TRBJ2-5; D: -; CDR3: CASSTKDSQETQYF; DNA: TGTGCCAGCAGCACAAAGGACAGCCAAGAGACCCAGTACTTC
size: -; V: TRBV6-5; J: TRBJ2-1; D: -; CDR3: CASREGREQFF; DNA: TGTGCCAGCAGGGAGGGCCGGGAGCAGTTCTTC
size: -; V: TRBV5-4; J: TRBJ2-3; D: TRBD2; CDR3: CASSRGLALDTQYF; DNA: TGTGCCAGCAGCCGTGGACTAGCGTTAGATACGCAGTATTTT
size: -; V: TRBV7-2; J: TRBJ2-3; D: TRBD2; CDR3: CASSLGSASGSRNTQYF; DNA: TGTGCCAGCAGCTTAGGGTCGGCTAGCGGGAGTAGGAATACGCAGTATTTT
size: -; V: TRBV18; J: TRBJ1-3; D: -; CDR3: CASSTRRESSGNTIYF; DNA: TGTGCCAGCTCAACTCGGCGGGAGAGCTCTGGAAACACCATATATTTT
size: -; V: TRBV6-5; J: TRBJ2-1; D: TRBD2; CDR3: CASTAGTSVRNEQFF; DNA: TGTGCCAGCACCGCCGGGACTAGCGTTCGAAATGAGCAGTTCTTC
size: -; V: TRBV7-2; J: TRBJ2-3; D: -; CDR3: CASSFSRAADTQYF; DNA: TGTGCCAGCAGCTTTTCCCGGGCAGCAGATACGCAGTATTTT
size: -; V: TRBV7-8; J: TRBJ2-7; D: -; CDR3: CASSQSPPREQYF; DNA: TGTGCCAGCAGCCAAAGTCCCCCCCGCGAGCAGTACTTC
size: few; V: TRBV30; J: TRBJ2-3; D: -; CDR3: CAWSAGMGDTQYF; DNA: TGTGCCTGGAGTGCCGGAATGGGCGATACGCAGTATTTT
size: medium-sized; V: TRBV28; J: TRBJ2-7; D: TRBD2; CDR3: CASSWRTGTSWSYEQYF; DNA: TGTGCCAGCAGCTGGAGGACCGGGACTAGCTGGTCCTACGAGCAGTACTTC
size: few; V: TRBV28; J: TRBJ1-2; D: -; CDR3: CASSPLGPVYGYTF; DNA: TGTGCCAGCAGCCCCCTTGGCCCCGTCTATGGCTACACCTTC
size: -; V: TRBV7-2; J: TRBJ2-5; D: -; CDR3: CASSLRVQETQYF; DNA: TGTGCCAGCAGCTTAAGGGTACAAGAGACCCAGTACTTC
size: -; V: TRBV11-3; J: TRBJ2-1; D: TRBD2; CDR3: CASSLGSSGRTYNEQFF; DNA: TGTGCCAGCAGCCTAGGCTCCAGCGGGAGGACCTACAATGAGCAGTTCTTC
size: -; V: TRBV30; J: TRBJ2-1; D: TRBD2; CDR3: CAWSAGGRANEQFF; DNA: TGTGCCTGGAGTGCGGGCGGGAGAGCAAATGAGCAGTTCTTC
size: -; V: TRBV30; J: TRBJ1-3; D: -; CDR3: CASVGTASGNTIYF; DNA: TGTGCCTCAGTAGGTACAGCCTCTGGAAACACCATATATTTT
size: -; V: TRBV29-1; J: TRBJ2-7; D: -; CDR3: CSVVGFSEQYF; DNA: TGCAGCGTTGTGGGCTTTAGTGAGCAGTACTTC
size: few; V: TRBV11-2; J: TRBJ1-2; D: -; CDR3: CASSPGQNYGYTF; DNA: TGTGCCAGCAGCCCCGGACAGAACTATGGCTACACCTTC
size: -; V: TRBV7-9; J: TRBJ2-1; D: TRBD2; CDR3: CASSLAEGNEQFF; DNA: TGTGCCAGCAGCCTAGCGGAAGGCAATGAGCAGTTCTTC
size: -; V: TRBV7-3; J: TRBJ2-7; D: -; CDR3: CASSPGERVAEQYF; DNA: TGTGCCAGCAGCCCTGGTGAAAGGGTCGCCGAGCAGTACTTC